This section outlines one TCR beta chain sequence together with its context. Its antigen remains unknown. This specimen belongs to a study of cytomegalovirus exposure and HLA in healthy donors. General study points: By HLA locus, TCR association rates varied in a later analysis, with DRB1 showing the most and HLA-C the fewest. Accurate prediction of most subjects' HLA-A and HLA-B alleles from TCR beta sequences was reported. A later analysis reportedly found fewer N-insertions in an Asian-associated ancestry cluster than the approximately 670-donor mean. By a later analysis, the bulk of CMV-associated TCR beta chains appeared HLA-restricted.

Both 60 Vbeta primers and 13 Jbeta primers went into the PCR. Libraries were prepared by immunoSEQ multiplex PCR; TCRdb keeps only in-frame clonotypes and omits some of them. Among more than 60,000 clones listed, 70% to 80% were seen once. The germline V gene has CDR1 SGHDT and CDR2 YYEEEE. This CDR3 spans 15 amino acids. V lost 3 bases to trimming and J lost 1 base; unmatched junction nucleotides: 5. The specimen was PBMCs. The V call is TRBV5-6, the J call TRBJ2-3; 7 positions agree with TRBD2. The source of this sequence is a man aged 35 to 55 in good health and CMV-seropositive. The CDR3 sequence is CASSWGGSGTDTQYF. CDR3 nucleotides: TGTGCCAGCAGCTGGGGCGGGAGTGGCACAGATACGCAGTATTTT.